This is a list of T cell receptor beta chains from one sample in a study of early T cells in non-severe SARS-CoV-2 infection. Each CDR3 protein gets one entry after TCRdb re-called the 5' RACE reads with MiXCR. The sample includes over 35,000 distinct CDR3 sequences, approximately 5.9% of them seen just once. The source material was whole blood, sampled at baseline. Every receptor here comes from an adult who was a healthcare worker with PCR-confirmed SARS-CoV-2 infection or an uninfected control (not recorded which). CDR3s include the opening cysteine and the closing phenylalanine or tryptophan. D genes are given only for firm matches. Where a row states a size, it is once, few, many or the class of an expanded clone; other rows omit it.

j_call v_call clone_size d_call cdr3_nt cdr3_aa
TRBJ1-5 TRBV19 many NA TGTGCCAGTAGTATCGAAGGGTACGGTCAGCCCCAGCATTTT CASSIEGYGQPQHF
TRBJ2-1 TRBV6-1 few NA TGTGCCAGCACGTCCCAGGGAAGCGGTGAGCAGTTCTTC CASTSQGSGEQFF
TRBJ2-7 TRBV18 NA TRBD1 TGTGCCAGCTCACGCCGGGACAGTGGAGCCTACGAGCAGTACTTC CASSRRDSGAYEQYF
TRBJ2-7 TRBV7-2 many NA TGTGCCAGCAGCTTAGAGCCGTTATACGAGCAGTACTTC CASSLEPLYEQYF
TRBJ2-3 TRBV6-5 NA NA TGTGCCAGCAGTTACTCGACACCAGTGGGTCACGGTACGCAGTATTTT CASSYSTPVGHGTQYF
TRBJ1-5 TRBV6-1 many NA TGTGCCAGCAGTGAAGAAGGCGGTAGCAATCAGCCCCAGCATTTT CASSEEGGSNQPQHF
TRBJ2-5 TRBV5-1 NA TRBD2 TGCGCCAGCAGGACTAGCGGGGGCCAAGAGACCCAGTACTTC CASRTSGGQETQYF
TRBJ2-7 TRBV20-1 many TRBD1 TGCAGTGCTATAGGACAGGGTAATATCCCATTGGGCGAGCAGTACTTC CSAIGQGNIPLGEQYF
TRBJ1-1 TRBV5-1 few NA TGCGCCAGCAGCTTATCCCCTACCGGGAGCGGTAGTAGCACTGAAGCTTTCTTT CASSLSPTGSGSSTEAFF
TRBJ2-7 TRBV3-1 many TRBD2 TGTGCCAGCAGCCCCTCAAGGACTAGCGGGGGGTATAGCTCCTACGAGCAGTACTTC CASSPSRTSGGYSSYEQYF
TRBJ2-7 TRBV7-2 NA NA TGTGCCAGCAGCTTCGGACCCGTCGGGTCCTACGAGCAGTACTTC CASSFGPVGSYEQYF
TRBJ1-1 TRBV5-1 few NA TGCGCCAGCAGCTTGGGAGGGAGGACTGAAGCTTTCTTT CASSLGGRTEAFF
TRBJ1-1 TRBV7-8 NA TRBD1 TGTGCCAGCAGCTTAGGACAGGGCACTGAAGCTTTCTTT CASSLGQGTEAFF
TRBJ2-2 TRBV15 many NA TGTGCCACCAGCACCCAGGCGGTACGGACCGGGGAGCTGTTTTTT CATSTQAVRTGELFF
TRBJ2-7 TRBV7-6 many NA TGTGCCAGCAGCTTAGCGGTAGGGGTTGACGAGCAGTACTTC CASSLAVGVDEQYF
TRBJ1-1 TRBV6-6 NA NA TGTGCCAGCAGATGGACGGGGAACACTGAAGCTTTCTTT CASRWTGNTEAFF
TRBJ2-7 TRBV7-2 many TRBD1 TGTGCCAGCCGACGCCCATCAGGACAGGGAACGTCCGAGCAGTACTTC CASRRPSGQGTSEQYF
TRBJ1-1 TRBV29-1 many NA TGCTCAGCGGGGGCGGCAGAAGCTTTCTTT CSAGAAEAFF
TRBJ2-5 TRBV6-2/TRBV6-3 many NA TGTGCCAGCAGTTACGGGTTAACCCAGTACTTC CASSYGLTQYF
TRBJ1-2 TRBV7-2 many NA TGTGCCAGCAGCACAGGAGTTAGTGGCTACACCTTC CASSTGVSGYTF
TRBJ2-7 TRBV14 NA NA TGTGCCAGCAGCCAAGAGAAGGCACTCAACGAGCAGTACTTC CASSQEKALNEQYF
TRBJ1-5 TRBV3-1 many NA TGTGCCAGCAGCCAGACCGGAGGGGGACAGCCCCAGCATTTT CASSQTGGGQPQHF
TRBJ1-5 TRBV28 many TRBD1 TGTGCCAGCACCCGGGACAGGTCGAGTCAGCCCCAGCATTTT CASTRDRSSQPQHF
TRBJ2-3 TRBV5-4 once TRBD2 TGTGCCAGCAGCTCAAGACTAGCGGGAGTAGATACGCAGTATTTT CASSSRLAGVDTQYF
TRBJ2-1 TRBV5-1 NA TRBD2 TGCGCCAGCAGCCCGGAAAGCGGGGGGGCCTACAATGAGCAGTTCTTC CASSPESGGAYNEQFF